This is a list of T cell receptor beta chains from one sample in a study of radiotherapy plus CTLA-4 blockade in lung cancer. Some clones are missing from TCRdb's copy, which holds only in-frame ones; the method was immunoSEQ multiplex PCR. The sample consists of 55,000 to 65,000 clones, approximately 76% of them appearing once. This specimen consisted of peripheral blood, obtained from a patient treated with radiotherapy plus ipilimumab. The receptor set was obtained from a human donor with non-small cell lung cancer who had a complete response to radiotherapy plus ipilimumab. Each CDR3 is given with its conserved first and last residue. The D gene is left open where the match is weak. Size values are once, few and many counts, or a class for expanded clones, and some rows have none.

CDR3nt	CDR3aa	d_gene	j_gene	abundance	v_gene
TGTGCCAGCAGTCTCCAACAACAGGGTTCGGGGTCCTACGAGCAGTACTTC	CASSLQQQGSGSYEQYF	.	TRBJ2-7	.	TRBV27
TGTGCCAGCAGCCGAGTGTACGAGCAGTACTTC	CASSRVYEQYF	.	TRBJ2-7	few	TRBV5-6
TGTGCCAGCTCTCCGGACAGGGGAGGTTTGTCTGAAGCTTTCTTT	CASSPDRGGLSEAFF	TRBD1	TRBJ1-1	.	TRBV18
TGCGCCAGCAGCTTGGCGCCTCGGGTTAGAGAGACCCAGTACTTC	CASSLAPRVRETQYF	.	TRBJ2-5	.	TRBV5-1
TGTGCCAGTAGTATAGGGTCCAGCGTCTACGAGCAGTACTTC	CASSIGSSVYEQYF	.	TRBJ2-7	many	TRBV19
TGTGCCAGCAGTTTGGGACAGGGGGCGCCCTACAATCAGCCCCAGCATTTT	CASSLGQGAPYNQPQHF	TRBD1	TRBJ1-5	.	TRBV27
TGCGCCAGCAGCCAGACCCGGGACACCCAGGGAGCTTTCTTT	CASSQTRDTQGAFF	.	TRBJ1-1	.	TRBV5-1
TGTGCCAGCATGAGTAGGGGGTTGGGCACTGAAGCTTTCTTT	CASMSRGLGTEAFF	.	TRBJ1-1	.	TRBV6-5
TGCGCCAGCAGTGAGTCCGGGCAGGGTAGCACAGATACGCAGTATTTT	CASSESGQGSTDTQYF	.	TRBJ2-3	.	TRBV10-1
TGTGCCAGCAGCTTAAGGCCACTAGCGGGAGGGAATGAGCAGTTCTTC	CASSLRPLAGGNEQFF	TRBD2	TRBJ2-1	.	TRBV7-3
TGTGCCATCAGTGAGTCAGGGGGCCCTAGCAATCAGCCCCAGCATTTT	CAISESGGPSNQPQHF	TRBD1	TRBJ1-5	.	TRBV10-3
TGTGCCAGCAGCTTGGCGGCGAACACCGGGGAGCTGTTTTTT	CASSLAANTGELFF	.	TRBJ2-2	.	TRBV11-3
TGTGCCAGCAGCTTCAGGGGGAACACCGGGGAGCTGTTTTTT	CASSFRGNTGELFF	.	TRBJ2-2	.	TRBV6-1
TGTGCCAGTAGTATAGCGCCAGGCGTGAACACTGAAGCTTTCTTT	CASSIAPGVNTEAFF	.	TRBJ1-1	.	TRBV19
TGTGCCAGCAGTGAGAGCGGGAGGGCCGGGGGGGAGCTGTTTTTT	CASSESGRAGGELFF	TRBD2	TRBJ2-2	.	TRBV2